This entry lists 16 T cell receptor beta chains sequenced from one sample in a study of cytomegalovirus exposure and HLA in healthy donors. PCR employed 60 Vbeta and 13 Jbeta primers. Assay used: immunoSEQ multiplex PCR; TCRdb lists only in-frame clones, some missing. The table shows 85,000 to 130,000 clones, with over 75% occurring only once. Sequences were obtained from PBMCs. All receptors derive from a man between 60 and 75 years old in good health and CMV-seropositive.

This sequence joins TRBV28 and TRBJ1-5; D not resolved. Germline V gene sequence: CDR1 MDHEN, CDR2 SYDVKM. CDR3 size: 13 residues. The ends were cut back, 6 bases at V and 3 bases at J, with 9 bases in the middle. This chain's CDR3 is CASRADLNQPQHF. CDR3 in DNA: TGTGCCAGCAGAGCGGACCTCAATCAGCCCCAGCATTTT.

The chain carries TRBV10-1 and TRBJ2-1, with a tentative D call TRBD1 (6 bases). The V end was cut by 1 base, the J end by 5 bases, with 12 bases between. Germline loops: CDR1 WNHNN, CDR2 SYGVQD (reference sequence). The CDR3 runs to 15 residues. The CDR3 loop is CASSELGAKDNEQFF. The CDR3 coding sequence is TGCGCCAGCAGTGAGTTGGGGGCAAAGGACAATGAGCAGTTCTTC.

This chain connects TRBV28 to TRBJ2-1, with a possible D match to TRBD1 (5 bases). Germline V gives CDR1 MDHEN, CDR2 SYDVKM. The CDR3 runs 16 residues. Trimming left V 6 bases short and J 2 bases short, with 17 bases between. As DNA, the CDR3 is TGTGCCAGCAGGCTGACATTCGGCAGGGCCTACAATGAGCAGTTCTTC. Residues: CASRLTFGRAYNEQFF.

The genes are TRBV2 and TRBJ2-1; TRBD1 is a possible D gene (7 bases). The CDR3 runs to 13 residues. The germline CDR1 and CDR2 sequences are SNHLY and FYNNEI. V lost 6 bases and J 8 bases, leaving 14 bases between the germline ends. CDR3 sequence reads: CASSGQGGDEQFF. Here the CDR3 DNA reads TGTGCCAGCAGCGGGCAGGGGGGCGATGAGCAGTTCTTC.

This clone was seen only once. The V and J genes are TRBV7-2 and TRBJ1-5; D possibly corresponds to TRBD1 (6 bases). Per germline, CDR1 SGHTA and CDR2 FQGNSA. V was trimmed by 7 bases and J by 2 bases, leaving 12 bases between them. The CDR3 spans 14 residues. The CDR3 loop is CASNTGRGNQPQHF. The CDR3 DNA reads TGTGCCAGCAACACAGGGAGAGGCAATCAGCCCCAGCATTTT.

The chain employs TRBV7-9 and TRBJ1-1; D gene ambiguous. CDR1 and CDR2 (germline): SEHNR, FQNEAQ (reference sequence). Trimming stripped 5 bases from V and 0 bases from J, with 10 bases between. This CDR3 region has 14 residues. As DNA, the CDR3 is TGTGCCAGCAGCGCGACAAGCATGAACACTGAAGCTTTCTTT. Amino acids: CASSATSMNTEAFF.

The chain uses TRBV30 and TRBJ1-5, with unresolved D. The germline CDR1 and CDR2 sequences are GTSNPN and SVGIG (reference sequence). CDR3 size: 13 residues. Trimming removed 3 bases from V and 9 bases from J, with 15 bases in between. In DNA form, the CDR3 reads TGTGCCTGGAGCCCACTCAGCTGGAGGCCCCAGCATTTT. Its translation is CAWSPLSWRPQHF.

This rearrangement joins TRBV19 to TRBJ1-6, with no clear D. Germline V gene lookup returns CDR1 LNHDA and CDR2 SQIVND (reference sequence). V was cut by 5 bases and J by 7 bases, with 18 bases left in between. This CDR3 region has 16 residues. CDR3 in DNA: TGTGCCAGTAGTTCCCCTCCACAGCTAACCAATTCACCCCTCCACTTT. Protein sequence: CASSSPPQLTNSPLHF.

This chain uses TRBV7-3 with TRBJ2-5, with D possibly being TRBD2 (6 bases). V was pared by 5 bases and J by 2 bases, with 15 bases between. The CDR3 runs 15 residues. Germline-derived CDR1 and CDR2 are SGHTA and FQGTGA. The DNA for the CDR3 is TGTGCCAGCAGCCCCAACGGAGGGGTACAAGAGACCCAGTACTTC. Translated, it gives CASSPNGGVQETQYF.

The genes are TRBV2 and TRBJ1-5; TRBD1 matches 7 bases. V was pared by 6 bases and J by 6 bases, with 11 bases of the junction left unmatched. CDR1 and CDR2 from the germline V gene are SNHLY and FYNNEI. The CDR3 runs to 15 residues. DNA for the CDR3: TGTGCCAGCAGCTCAGACAGGGTTGGAAGTCAGCCCCAGCATTTT. Translated, it gives CASSSDRVGSQPQHF.

This clone was seen more than once but under ten times. This chain connects TRBV6-1 to TRBJ1-3, with D hard to call. Germline CDR1 is MNHNS and CDR2 is SASEGT. V lost 7 bases and J 2 bases, leaving 9 bases between the germline ends. There are 13 residues in the CDR3. The CDR3 nucleotides are TGTGCCAGCAACCGGGTAACTGGAAACACCATATATTTT. Its translation: CASNRVTGNTIYF.

The chain employs TRBV5-1 and TRBJ2-3; D not certain. The CDR3 sequence is 15 residues long. V was pared by 4 bases and J by 3 bases, with 15 bases between. Germline CDR1 reads SGHRS; CDR2 reads YFSETQ. The CDR3 sequence: CASSRLLTETDTQYF. The CDR3 region has the DNA TGCGCCAGCAGCCGACTCCTTACGGAGACAGATACGCAGTATTTT.

The chain's CDR3 is CATNGQGEVFSRYTF. CDR3 DNA sequence: TGTGCCACTAACGGACAGGGAGAGGTTTTTAGTCGCTACACCTTC. This chain links TRBV19 with TRBJ1-2, with 8 bases identical to TRBD1. The CDR3 is 15 residues long. Germline trimming cut 10 bases from V and 9 bases from J; bases unmatched to any gene: 19. The germline V gene encodes CDR1 LNHDA and CDR2 SQIVND (reference sequence). Drawing the rest from reference TRBV19 and TRBJ1-2, the complete variable domain is DGGITQSPKYLFRKEGQNVTLSCEQNLNHDAMYWYRQDPGQGLRLIYYSQIVNDFQKGDIAEGYSVSREKKESFPLTVTSAQKNPTAFYLCATNGQGEVFSRYTFGSGTRLTVV.

V gene TRBV5-1 combines with J gene TRBJ1-1; D gene unclear. CDR1 is SGHRS and CDR2 is YFSETQ in the germline V gene. The CDR3 extends over 14 amino acids. Trimming took 3 bases from V and 2 from J, leaving 11 bases between them. The CDR3 reads CASSSDTSNTEAFF. The DNA of the CDR3 is TGCGCCAGCAGCTCCGACACCTCAAACACTGAAGCTTTCTTT.

This clone was detected once. This sequence joins TRBV5-5 and TRBJ1-1; D not resolved. Germline V lookup: CDR1 SGHKS, CDR2 YYEKEE (reference sequence). V lost 2 bases and J lost 1, with 9 bases in between. CDR3 length: 14 amino acids. The chain's CDR3 is CASSFAGENTEAFF. CDR3 in DNA: TGTGCCAGCAGCTTTGCGGGAGAGAACACTGAAGCTTTCTTT.

V and J are TRBV7-3 and TRBJ2-3; D may be TRBD1 (6 bases). There are 16 residues in the CDR3. Germline-derived CDR1 and CDR2 are SGHTA and FQGTGA. Trimming took 5 bases from V and 1 from J, leaving 16 bases between them. This CDR3 reads CASSPNSGAGTDTQYF. CDR3 DNA sequence: TGTGCCAGCAGCCCGAATTCAGGGGCGGGCACAGATACGCAGTATTTT.